What follows is one T cell receptor beta chain and its context. The data are from a study of cytomegalovirus exposure and HLA in healthy donors. Repertoires were generated with immunoSEQ multiplex PCR, while TCRdb's copy carries only in-frame clones and drops some. The sample has tens of thousands of clones; about 91% are singletons. The TCR sequence derives from a woman in her late teens or twenties in good health and CMV-seronegative. The material sequenced was PBMCs.

The CDR3 nucleotides read TGTGCCAGCAGCTTGAGTCTAGTCTCCTACGAGCAGTACTTC. As protein: CASSLSLVSYEQYF. This rearrangement joins TRBV5-6 to TRBJ2-7; D is undetermined. The CDR3 is 14 residues long. V lost 1 base and J lost 0, with 8 bases in between. Germline values: CDR1 SGHDT, CDR2 YYEEEE.